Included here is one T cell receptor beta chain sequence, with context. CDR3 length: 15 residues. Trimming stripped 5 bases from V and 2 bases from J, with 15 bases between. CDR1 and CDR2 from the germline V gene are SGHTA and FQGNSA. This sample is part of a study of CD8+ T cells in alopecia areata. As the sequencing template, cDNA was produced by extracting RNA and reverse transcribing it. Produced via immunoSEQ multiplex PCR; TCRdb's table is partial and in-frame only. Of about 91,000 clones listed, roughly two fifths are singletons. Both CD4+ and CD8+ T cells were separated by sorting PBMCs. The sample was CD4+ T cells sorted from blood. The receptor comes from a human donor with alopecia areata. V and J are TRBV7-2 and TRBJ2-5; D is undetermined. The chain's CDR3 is CASSLRRAGQETQYF. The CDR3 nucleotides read TGTGCCAGCAGCCTCCGACGGGCTGGGCAAGAGACCCAGTACTTC.